This TCR beta chain was retrieved from a study of T cell changes during pregnancy in multiple sclerosis. The CDR3 is made up of 14 amino acids. The germline V gene has CDR1 MDHEN and CDR2 SYDVKM. Losses at the gene ends were 3 bases for V and 3 bases for J; bases not matched to a gene: 4. Clones were read by immunoSEQ multiplex PCR, and TCRdb kept only the in-frame ones, dropping some. The sample has about 28,000 clones; around 89% are singletons. The chain employs TRBV28 and TRBJ2-7, with 8 bases matching TRBD1. The sequenced sample was CD4+ T cells from peripheral blood mononuclear cells, obtained in the first trimester of pregnancy. The clonotype originates from a female donor in good health, enrolled as a control in a pregnancy study. CDR3 sequence reads: CASSLGTGFYEQYF. In DNA, the CDR3 is TGTGCCAGCAGTTTGGGGACAGGATTCTACGAGCAGTACTTC.